A selection of T cell receptor beta chains follows, all from one sample in a study of T cell repertoires in cytomegalovirus infection. The antigens for these receptors are not known. TCRdb re-called the reads with MiXCR, one entry per CDR3 protein. The data contain hundreds of thousands of distinct CDR3 sequences, around a third of them seen just once; the ten biggest clones take up roughly an eighth. The source material was cultured CD8+ T cells from PBMCs, sampled from culture after CMV antigen stimulation. These TCRs come from a human donor in good health (CMV status not recorded). Some clones in this sample may be carry-over from other donors' samples. Both conserved end residues are part of each CDR3. Fields, in order: clone size, D gene, V gene, J gene, CDR3 DNA, CDR3 protein. The D gene is left open where the match is weak. Only some rows state a clone size, as once, few, many or a class for expanded clones.

>.|.|TRBV9|TRBJ1-2
TGTGCCAGCAGAAACGGAACCCTCTATGGCTACACCTTC
CASRNGTLYGYTF
>.|.|TRBV7-6|TRBJ2-3
TGTGCCTCAAGAGGGAGTCCGATTAGCACAGATACGCAGTATTTT
CASRGSPISTDTQYF
>.|TRBD1|TRBV27|TRBJ1-4
TGTGCCAGCAGTACTTCTACCGGGACAGGGAACGAAAAACTGTTTTTT
CASSTSTGTGNEKLFF
>.|TRBD2|TRBV4-1|TRBJ2-1
TGCGCCAGCAGCCAAGTGGGGAGCGGGGTCACACCCTACAATGAGCAGTTCTTC
CASSQVGSGVTPYNEQFF
>.|TRBD1|TRBV5-5|TRBJ2-7
TGTGCCAGCAGATCGGGCAGGACAGGGAGCTACGAGCAGTACTTC
CASRSGRTGSYEQYF
>.|.|TRBV5-4|TRBJ1-1
TGTGCCAGCACCCTTGAGAGGGATACTGAAGCTTTCTTT
CASTLERDTEAFF
>.|TRBD1|TRBV6-1|TRBJ1-1
TGTGCCAGCAGTCGACAGGGACTTGGCACTGAAGCTTTCTTT
CASSRQGLGTEAFF
>many|.|TRBV12-3/TRBV12-4|TRBJ2-7
TGTGCCAGCAGCTTCGGGGGACCCTACGAGCAGTACTTC
CASSFGGPYEQYF
>.|.|TRBV19|TRBJ2-7
TGTGCCAGTAGTCGGACGGTGACCTACGAGCAGTACTTC
CASSRTVTYEQYF
>.|TRBD2|TRBV7-9|TRBJ2-5
TGTGCCAGCAGGGGTAGCGGGGGGACCCCCGAGACCCAGTACTTC
CASRGSGGTPETQYF
>.|.|TRBV6-1|TRBJ1-2
TGTGCCAGCAGTGGCCCCGGGGCGAAAGGAGGCTACACCTTC
CASSGPGAKGGYTF
>.|TRBD1|TRBV15|TRBJ1-3
TGTGCCACCAGCAGAGCCGGGACAGGATATTTTTCTGGAAACACCATATATTTT
CATSRAGTGYFSGNTIYF
>few|.|TRBV6-1|TRBJ1-2
TGTGCCAGCAGTCTCCGGGACAACTATGGCTACACCTTC
CASSLRDNYGYTF
>.|TRBD1|TRBV5-6|TRBJ1-1
TGTGCCAGCAGCGTATGGACAGGGGCTGAAGCTTTCTTT
CASSVWTGAEAFF
>.|.|TRBV12-5|TRBJ1-1
TGTGCTAGTGGTTTACAGCTTCTTGAAGCTTTCTTT
CASGLQLLEAFF
>many|.|TRBV7-2|TRBJ2-2
TGTGCCAGCAGCCCCAAAGGGGTATTGACCGGGGAGCTGTTTTTT
CASSPKGVLTGELFF
>.|TRBD2|TRBV14|TRBJ2-7
TGTGCCAGCAGCCCCAGAGGTCTAGCGGTGGCCTACGAGCAGTACTTC
CASSPRGLAVAYEQYF
>.|TRBD1|TRBV6-6|TRBJ1-5
TGTGCCAGCAGTTACTCAAGACAGGGCCCCACTCAGCCCCAGCATTTT
CASSYSRQGPTQPQHF
>.|.|TRBV29-1|TRBJ1-2
TGCAGCTGCTCGGGGGACAACTATGGCTACACCTTC
CSCSGDNYGYTF
>many|.|TRBV5-4|TRBJ1-5
TGTGCCAGCAGCAGAGGTAACAATCAGCCCCAGCATTTT
CASSRGNNQPQHF
>.|.|TRBV7-6|TRBJ1-5
TGTGCCAGCAGCTTAGGGACACAAAAGAGCAATCAGCCCCAGCATTTT
CASSLGTQKSNQPQHF
>.|TRBD2|TRBV5-1|TRBJ2-7
TGCGCCAGCAGCTTGGTTGGCGGGGGGCCATCCTACGAGCAGTACTTC
CASSLVGGGPSYEQYF
>medium-sized|TRBD1|TRBV6-5|TRBJ2-4
TGTGCCAGCAGTTGGACAGGGATTGGAAACATTCAGTACTTC
CASSWTGIGNIQYF
>.|.|TRBV3-1|TRBJ2-1
TGTGCCAGCAGCCAAGAAGGGCTAGCCCGACGCCGAGGCTCCTACAATGAGCAGTTCTTC
CASSQEGLARRRGSYNEQFF
>.|TRBD1|TRBV10-3|TRBJ2-1
TGTGCCACCGGGACAGGGGGAAATGAGCAGTTCTTC
CATGTGGNEQFF
>few|.|TRBV4-1|TRBJ2-4
TGCGCCAGCAGCCAAGATACCAGGGGAAAGTACTTC
CASSQDTRGKYF
>few|.|TRBV10-3|TRBJ2-3
TGTGCCATCAGTGAGGTCCGGAATAGCGGCTACACAGATACGCAGTATTTT
CAISEVRNSGYTDTQYF
>.|TRBD1|TRBV28|TRBJ1-5
TGTGCCAGCAGTACAGACAGGGGGCGGGATCAGCCCCAGCATTTT
CASSTDRGRDQPQHF
>few|.|TRBV4-1|TRBJ2-3
TGCGCCAGCAGCCAAGTTGTAACGGTCGGTACAGATACGCAGTATTTT
CASSQVVTVGTDTQYF
>.|.|TRBV20-1|TRBJ2-7
TGCAGTGCCCAGAAAGGCCCCGGGGACGAGCAGTACTTC
CSAQKGPGDEQYF
>.|.|TRBV18|TRBJ1-3
TGTGCCAGCTCACCACCGAGCAGGGATTCTGGAAACACCATATATTTT
CASSPPSRDSGNTIYF
>.|.|TRBV7-9|TRBJ2-5
TGTGCCAGCAGCCCCCCCCAGGAAGAGACCCAGTACTTC
CASSPPQEETQYF
>few|TRBD1|TRBV27|TRBJ1-2
TGTGCCAGCAGTTTATCGAGGGCAGGGGGCCGTTATGGCTACACCTTC
CASSLSRAGGRYGYTF
>many|.|TRBV7-9|TRBJ1-1
TGTGCCAGCAGCTTAGCGACGGCTGAAGCTTTCTTT
CASSLATAEAFF
>many|.|TRBV7-9|TRBJ1-2
TGTGCCAGCAGCTTAAAGGGGGGTGGCTACACCTTC
CASSLKGGGYTF
>few|TRBD2|TRBV14|TRBJ2-1
TGTGCCAGCAGCCTCATAGGGCGGGGGGCCAGGAATGAGCAGTTCTTC
CASSLIGRGARNEQFF
>.|.|TRBV19|TRBJ2-3
TGTGCCAGTGAGGGTTTGGATACGCAGTATTTT
CASEGLDTQYF
>.|TRBD1|TRBV28|TRBJ2-2
TGTGCCAGCAGTTTACGTTCCGGGACAGGGGTTTTTTCGGCGAGCACCGGGGAGCTGTTTTTT
CASSLRSGTGVFSASTGELFF
>many|.|TRBV7-8|TRBJ1-2
TGTGCCAGCAGCTCGTGGACGGACCAATATGGCTACACCTTC
CASSSWTDQYGYTF
>.|.|TRBV27|TRBJ1-5
TGTGCCAGCAGTTCTGGGGTTAAACAGCCCCAGCATTTT
CASSSGVKQPQHF
>many|.|TRBV7-6|TRBJ2-5
TGTGCCAGCAGCTCCCGGGTGGGGTCTGTCCAGGAGACCCAGTACTTC
CASSSRVGSVQETQYF
>many|TRBD2|TRBV12-3/TRBV12-4|TRBJ2-3
TGTGCCATCTCTCTGCCAGCGGGGCACCCAGATACGCAGTATTTT
CAISLPAGHPDTQYF
>.|.|TRBV5-1|TRBJ1-4
TGCGCCAGCAGGAACAGCAACGAAGAAAAACTGTTTTTT
CASRNSNEEKLFF
>.|TRBD1|TRBV12-3/TRBV12-4|TRBJ1-2
TGTGCCAGCACCCAGGGACAGCCGTCGGTCTATGGCTACACCTTC
CASTQGQPSVYGYTF
>.|.|TRBV27|TRBJ2-5
TGTGCCTCTCAACCGACAGTCCACGGAGAGACCCAGTACTTC
CASQPTVHGETQYF
>.|TRBD1|TRBV6-5|TRBJ1-1
TGTGCCAGCAGTTCACAGGGGGCGTCGACTGAAGCTTTCTTT
CASSSQGASTEAFF
>once|TRBD2|TRBV4-1|TRBJ2-2
TGCGCCAACAGCCGGACTAGCGGGGGGCCGATCACCGGGGAGCTGTTTTTT
CANSRTSGGPITGELFF
>few|.|TRBV9|TRBJ2-5
TGTGCCAGCAGCGTAGCGGCAGGTTCCCAAGAGACCCAGTACTTC
CASSVAAGSQETQYF
>.|TRBD2|TRBV5-4|TRBJ2-3
TGTGCCAGCAGCTTGGTGGGGGGGGTAGGCACAGATACGCAGTATTTT
CASSLVGGVGTDTQYF
>.|.|TRBV20-1|TRBJ1-5
TGCAGTGCTAGAGGACCGACAGACAATAGCAATCAGCCCCAGCATTTT
CSARGPTDNSNQPQHF
>few|TRBD1|TRBV2|TRBJ2-5
TGTGCCAGCAGTGAGGCAGGGGGAGAGACCCAGTACTTC
CASSEAGGETQYF
>few|TRBD1|TRBV7-9|TRBJ1-6
TGTGCCAGCAGCCCCCACTGGGACAGCTATAATTCACCCCTCCACTTT
CASSPHWDSYNSPLHF
>few|.|TRBV20-1|TRBJ2-1
TGCAGTGCTCCAGGGAAAAATGAGCAGTTCTTC
CSAPGKNEQFF
>once|.|TRBV7-9|TRBJ2-3
TGTGCCAGCAGCTTCGCCCCGGGGGGCACAGATACGCAGTATTTT
CASSFAPGGTDTQYF
>.|.|TRBV3-1|TRBJ2-1
TGTGCCAGCAGCCAAGTTATGATAGGAACCCCGTACAATGAGCAGTTCTTC
CASSQVMIGTPYNEQFF